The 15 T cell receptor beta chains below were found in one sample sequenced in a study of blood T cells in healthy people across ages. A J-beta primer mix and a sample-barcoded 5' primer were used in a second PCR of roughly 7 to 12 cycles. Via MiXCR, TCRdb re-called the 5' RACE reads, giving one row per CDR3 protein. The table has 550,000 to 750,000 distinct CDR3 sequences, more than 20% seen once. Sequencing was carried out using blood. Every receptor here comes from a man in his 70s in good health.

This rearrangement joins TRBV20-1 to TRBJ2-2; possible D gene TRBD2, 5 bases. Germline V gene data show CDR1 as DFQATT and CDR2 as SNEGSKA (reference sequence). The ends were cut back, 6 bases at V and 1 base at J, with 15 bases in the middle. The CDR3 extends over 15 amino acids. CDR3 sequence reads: CSAQYPGRNTGELFF. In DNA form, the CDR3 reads TGCAGTGCCCAGTACCCGGGGAGGAACACCGGGGAGCTGTTTTTT.

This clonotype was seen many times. The CDR3 DNA is TGTGCCAGCAGCCTGGGGTCTAGCGGGTTACAAGAGACCCAGTACTTC. Translating gives CASSLGSSGLQETQYF. The rearrangement links TRBV7-2 to TRBJ2-5, with 8 bases identical to TRBD2. After removal of 5 bases from V and 2 bases from J, the junction contained 10 bases not matched to a gene. The CDR3 totals 16 residues. CDR1 and CDR2 (germline): SGHTA, FQGNSA. Full variable domain (missing parts from reference TRBV7-2 and TRBJ2-5): GAGVSQSPSNKVTEKGKDVELRCDPISGHTALYWYRQSLGQGLEFLIYFQGNSAPDKSGLPSDRFSAERTGGSVSTLTIQRTQQEDSAVYLCASSLGSSGLQETQYFGPGTRLLVL.

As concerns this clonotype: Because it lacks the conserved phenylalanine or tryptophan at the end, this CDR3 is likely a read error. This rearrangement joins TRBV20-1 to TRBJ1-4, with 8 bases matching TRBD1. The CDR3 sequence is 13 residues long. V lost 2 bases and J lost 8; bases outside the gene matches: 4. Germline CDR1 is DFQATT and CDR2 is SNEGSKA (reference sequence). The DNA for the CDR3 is TGCAGTGCTAGACAGGGGGCCGACGAAAAACTGTTTTCT. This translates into CSARQGADEKLFS.

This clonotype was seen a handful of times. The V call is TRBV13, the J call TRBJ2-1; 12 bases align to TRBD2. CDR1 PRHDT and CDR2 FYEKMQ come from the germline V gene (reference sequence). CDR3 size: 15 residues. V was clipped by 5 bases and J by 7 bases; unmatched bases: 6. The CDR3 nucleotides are TGTGCCAGCAGCATAAGACTAGCGGGAGAGAATGAGCAGTTCTTC. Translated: CASSIRLAGENEQFF.

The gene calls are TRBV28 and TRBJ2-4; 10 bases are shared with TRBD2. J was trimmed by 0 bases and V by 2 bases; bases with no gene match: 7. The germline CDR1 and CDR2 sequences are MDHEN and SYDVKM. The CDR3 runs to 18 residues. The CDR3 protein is CASSLGTSANLAKNIQYF. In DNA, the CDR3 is TGTGCCAGCAGTTTAGGGACTAGCGCGAACTTAGCCAAAAACATTCAGTACTTC.

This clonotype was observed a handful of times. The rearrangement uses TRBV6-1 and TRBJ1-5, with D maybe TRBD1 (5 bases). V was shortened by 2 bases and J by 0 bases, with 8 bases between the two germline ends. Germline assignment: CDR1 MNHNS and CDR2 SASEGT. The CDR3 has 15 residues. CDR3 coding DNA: TGTGCCAGCAGTGAAAGAGGGGATAGCAATCAGCCCCAGCATTTT. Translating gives CASSERGDSNQPQHF.

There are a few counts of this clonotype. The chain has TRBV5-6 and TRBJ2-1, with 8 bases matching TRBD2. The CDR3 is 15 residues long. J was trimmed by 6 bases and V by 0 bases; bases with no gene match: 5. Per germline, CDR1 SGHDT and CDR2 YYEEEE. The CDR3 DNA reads TGTGCCAGCAGCTTGGCGAGCGGGAGTGTCAATGAGCAGTTCTTC. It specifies CASSLASGSVNEQFF.

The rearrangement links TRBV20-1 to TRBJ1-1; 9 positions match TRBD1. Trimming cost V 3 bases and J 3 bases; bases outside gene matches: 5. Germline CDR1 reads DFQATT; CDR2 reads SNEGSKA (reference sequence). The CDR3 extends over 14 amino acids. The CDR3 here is CSASPTGGHTEAFF. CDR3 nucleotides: TGCAGTGCTAGCCCGACAGGGGGACACACTGAAGCTTTCTTT.

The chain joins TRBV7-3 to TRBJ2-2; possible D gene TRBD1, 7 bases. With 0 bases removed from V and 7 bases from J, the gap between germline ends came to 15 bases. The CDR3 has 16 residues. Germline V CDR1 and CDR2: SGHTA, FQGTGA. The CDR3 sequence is CASSLTTQGGIGELFF. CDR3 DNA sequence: TGTGCCAGCAGCTTAACGACCCAGGGGGGAATCGGGGAGCTGTTTTTT.

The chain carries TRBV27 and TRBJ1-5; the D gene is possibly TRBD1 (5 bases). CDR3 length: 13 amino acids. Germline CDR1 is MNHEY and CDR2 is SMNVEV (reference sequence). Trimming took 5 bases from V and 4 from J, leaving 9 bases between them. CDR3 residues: CASSPRQNQPQHF. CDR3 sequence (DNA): TGTGCCAGCAGTCCCCGACAGAATCAGCCCCAGCATTTT.

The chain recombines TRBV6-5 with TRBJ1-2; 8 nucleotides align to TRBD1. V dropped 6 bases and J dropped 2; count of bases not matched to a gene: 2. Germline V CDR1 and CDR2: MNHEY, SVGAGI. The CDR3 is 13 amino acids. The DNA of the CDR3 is TGTGCCAGCAGACAGGGGGGAAACTATGGCTACACCTTC. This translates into CASRQGGNYGYTF.

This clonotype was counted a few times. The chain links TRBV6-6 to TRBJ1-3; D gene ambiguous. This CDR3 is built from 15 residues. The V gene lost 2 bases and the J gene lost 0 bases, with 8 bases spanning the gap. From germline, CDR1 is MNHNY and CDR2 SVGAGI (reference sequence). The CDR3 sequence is CASSYVRSSGNTIYF. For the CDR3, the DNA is TGTGCCAGCAGTTACGTCAGAAGCTCTGGAAACACCATATATTTT.

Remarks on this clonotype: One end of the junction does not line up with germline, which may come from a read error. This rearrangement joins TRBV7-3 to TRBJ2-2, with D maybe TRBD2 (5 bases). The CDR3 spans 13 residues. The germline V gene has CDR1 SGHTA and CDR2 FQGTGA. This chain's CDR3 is CAGSLRDTGELFF. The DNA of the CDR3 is TGTGCCGGCAGCTTGAGGGACACCGGGGAGCTGTTTTTT. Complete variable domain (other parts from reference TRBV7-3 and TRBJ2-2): GAGVSQTPSNKVTEKGKYVELRCDPISGHTALYWYRQSLGQGPEFLIYFQGTGAADDSGLPNDRFFAVRPEGSVSTLKIQRTERGDSAVYLCAGSLRDTGELFFGEGSRLTVL.

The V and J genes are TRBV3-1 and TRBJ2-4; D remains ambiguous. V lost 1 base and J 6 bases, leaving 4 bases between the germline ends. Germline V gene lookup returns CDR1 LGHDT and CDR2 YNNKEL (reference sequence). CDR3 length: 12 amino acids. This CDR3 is CASSQVVNIQYF. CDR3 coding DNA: TGTGCCAGCAGCCAAGTTGTAAACATTCAGTACTTC.

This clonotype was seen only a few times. The DNA of the CDR3 is TGCAGTGCTAGTCGAGGGTCGGGAGAGTACAATGAGCAGTTCTTC. Residues: CSASRGSGEYNEQFF. V is TRBV20-1 and J is TRBJ2-1; the D gene is possibly TRBD2 (6 bases). This CDR3 comprises 15 residues. Trimming cost V 3 bases and J 4 bases, with 16 bases left between them. From germline, CDR1 is DFQATT and CDR2 SNEGSKA (reference sequence).